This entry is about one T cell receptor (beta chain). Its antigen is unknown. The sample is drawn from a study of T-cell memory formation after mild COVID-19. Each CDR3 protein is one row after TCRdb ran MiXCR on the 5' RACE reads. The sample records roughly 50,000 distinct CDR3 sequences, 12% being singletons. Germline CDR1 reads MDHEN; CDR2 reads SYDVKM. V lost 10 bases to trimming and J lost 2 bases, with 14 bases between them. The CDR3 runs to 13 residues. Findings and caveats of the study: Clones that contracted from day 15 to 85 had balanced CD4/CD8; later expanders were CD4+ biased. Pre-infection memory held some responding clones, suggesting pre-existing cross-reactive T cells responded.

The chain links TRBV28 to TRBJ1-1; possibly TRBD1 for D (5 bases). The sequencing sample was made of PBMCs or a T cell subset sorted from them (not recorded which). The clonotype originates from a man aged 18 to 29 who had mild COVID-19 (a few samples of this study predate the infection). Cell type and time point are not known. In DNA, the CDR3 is TGTGCCACCTCAAGTGGGGCTAACACTGAAGCTTTCTTT. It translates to CATSSGANTEAFF. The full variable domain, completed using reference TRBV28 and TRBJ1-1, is DVKVTQSSRYLVKRTGEKVFLECVQDMDHENMFWYRQDPGLGLRLIYFSYDVKMKEKGDIPEGYSVSREKKERFSLILESASTNQTSMYLCATSSGANTEAFFGQGTRLTVV.